This T cell receptor (beta chain) came from a study of cytomegalovirus exposure and HLA in healthy donors. About the research overall: A data release that came early held approximately 92 million unique TCRs from HLA-typed donors. Overall study findings and caveats: A likely sequencing artifact accounted for one observed cluster of highly shared sequence variants.

PCR was performed using 60 Vbeta and 13 Jbeta primers. Per the authors' pipeline: A follow-up analysis tallied 73 million or so unique TCR beta chains, about 11 million shared. Only in-frame clones appear in the TCRdb table, and some are missing; sequencing was by immunoSEQ multiplex PCR. V and J calls plus clone size are reproduced from that table; the DNA served to infer D and trimming. Seen here are 140,000 to 150,000 clones, approximately 84% observed once, and the top ten hold approximately 9.7%. Concerning this clone itself: The antigen remains unidentified.

The CDR3 consists of 13 residues. This clonotype was sampled from a woman aged 55-75 years in good health and CMV-seropositive. This chain links TRBV21-1 with TRBJ2-3; the table's D call, TRBD1, has no DNA check behind it. TRBV21-1 is classified as a pseudogene. The sample taken for sequencing was PBMCs. CDR3 region: CASTLKQGDTQYF. CDR3 bases: TGTGCCAGCACCCTCAAACAGGGAGATACGCAGTATTTT.